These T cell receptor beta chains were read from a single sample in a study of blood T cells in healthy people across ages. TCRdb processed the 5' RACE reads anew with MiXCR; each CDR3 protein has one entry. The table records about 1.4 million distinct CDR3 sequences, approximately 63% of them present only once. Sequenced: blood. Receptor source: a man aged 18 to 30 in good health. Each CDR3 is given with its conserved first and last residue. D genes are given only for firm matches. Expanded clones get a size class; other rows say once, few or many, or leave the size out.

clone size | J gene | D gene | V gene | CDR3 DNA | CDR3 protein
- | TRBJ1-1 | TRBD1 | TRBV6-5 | TGTGCCAGCAGACTAAAGGGGGCAGGGACTGAAGCTTTCTTT | CASRLKGAGTEAFF
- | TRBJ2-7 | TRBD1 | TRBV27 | TGTGCCAGCAGTTATAAGGGACAGGCCTACGAGCAGTACTTC | CASSYKGQAYEQYF
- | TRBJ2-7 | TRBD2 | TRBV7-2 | TGTGCCAGCCGAAGCGGGAGTTTCGGCGAGCAGTACTTC | CASRSGSFGEQYF
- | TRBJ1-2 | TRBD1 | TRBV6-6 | TGTGCCAGCAGTACAGGGGGCGACTATGGCTACACCTTC | CASSTGGDYGYTF
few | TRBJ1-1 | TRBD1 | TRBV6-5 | TGTGCCAGCAGGCGGGACAGATACACTGAAGCTTTCTTT | CASRRDRYTEAFF
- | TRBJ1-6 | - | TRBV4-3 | TGCGCCAGCAGCCAAGACAGGAGACCACCCCTCCACTTT | CASSQDRRPPLHF
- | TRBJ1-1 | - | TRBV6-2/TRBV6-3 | TGTGCCAGCACGGGGAGACGGACAGAACAAATGAACACTGAAGCTTTCTTT | CASTGRRTEQMNTEAFF
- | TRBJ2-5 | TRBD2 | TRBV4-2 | TGTGCCAGCAGCCAGGGGGATCCGGGACTAGCGGGAGTGATGGAGACCCAGTACTTC | CASSQGDPGLAGVMETQYF
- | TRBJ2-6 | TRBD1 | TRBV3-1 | TGTGCCAGCAGCCAACGGACAGGCGGTTCTGGGGCCAACGTCCTGACTTTC | CASSQRTGGSGANVLTF
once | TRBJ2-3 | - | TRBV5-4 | TGTGCCAGCTCCGGGGGTTTTCGGACAGATACGCAGTATTTT | CASSGGFRTDTQYF
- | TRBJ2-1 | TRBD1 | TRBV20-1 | TGCAGTGCTAGAGATCCGACAGGGGGCTCGTTTAATGAGCAGTTCTTC | CSARDPTGGSFNEQFF
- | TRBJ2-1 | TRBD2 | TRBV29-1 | TGCAGCGTTGAACCCTCGGGGGGAAGCGGTGGGATCGATGAGCAGTTCTTC | CSVEPSGGSGGIDEQFF
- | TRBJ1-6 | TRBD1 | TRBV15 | TGTGCCACCTCCGTGGACAGGGATTCACCCCTCCACTTT | CATSVDRDSPLHF
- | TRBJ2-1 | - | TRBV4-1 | TGCGCCAGCAGCCCTTCCGTTGCGCCGGACAATGAGCAGTTCTTC | CASSPSVAPDNEQFF
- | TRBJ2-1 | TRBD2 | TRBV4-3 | TGCGCCAGCAGCTCTAGAGGGACTAGCGGGGGGGCCTGGAATGAGCAGTTCTTC | CASSSRGTSGGAWNEQFF
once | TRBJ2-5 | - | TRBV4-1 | TGCGCCAGCAGCCAAAACGACAATGAGCAGTACTTC | CASSQNDNEQYF
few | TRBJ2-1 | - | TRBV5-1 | TGCGCCAGCAGTGTCTTGGGGCCACCCAAGGGGGATGAGCAGTTCTTC | CASSVLGPPKGDEQFF
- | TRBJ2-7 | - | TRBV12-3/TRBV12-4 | TGTGCCAGCAGTTTATCTACTATAAGCCCCTACGAGCAGTACTTC | CASSLSTISPYEQYF
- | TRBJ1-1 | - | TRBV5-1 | TGCGCCAGCAGCTTGGCCCCCTCCGGGAGCACTGAAGCTTTCTTT | CASSLAPSGSTEAFF
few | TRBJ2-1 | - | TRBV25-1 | TGTGCCAGCAGTGAATATGCGGGGTTCAATGAGCAGTTCTTC | CASSEYAGFNEQFF
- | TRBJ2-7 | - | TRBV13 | TGTGCCAGCAGCTTTCAAAGGGGATTCAACGAGCAGTACTTC | CASSFQRGFNEQYF
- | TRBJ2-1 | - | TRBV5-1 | TGTGCCAGCAGTTTAGTCGGCGCCAATGAGCAGTTCTTC | CASSLVGANEQFF
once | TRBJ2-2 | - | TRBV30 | TGTGTTGGTGGGACGAACACCGGGGAGCTGTTTTTT | CVGGTNTGELFF
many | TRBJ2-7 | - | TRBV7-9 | TGTGCCAGCAGCTCATCCCTAAGTTACTACGAGCAGTACTTC | CASSSSLSYYEQYF
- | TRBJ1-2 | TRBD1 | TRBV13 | TGTGCCAGCATCCAGACAGGGGAAAACTATGGCTACACCTTC | CASIQTGENYGYTF
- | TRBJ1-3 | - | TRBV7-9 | TGTGCCAGCAGCCCTACTTACTCTGGAAACACCATATATTTT | CASSPTYSGNTIYF
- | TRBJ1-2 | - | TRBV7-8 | TGTGCCAGCAGCTTAGCGCGCCTTGGGGTAGGGGATGGCTACACCTTC | CASSLARLGVGDGYTF
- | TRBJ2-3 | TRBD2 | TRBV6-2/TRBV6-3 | TGTGCCAGCAGTTACTCCGTAGCGGGGGGGCCAGATACGCAGTATTTT | CASSYSVAGGPDTQYF
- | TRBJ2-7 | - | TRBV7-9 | TGTGCCAGCAGCTTTTTTGCGAGCGAGCAGTACTTC | CASSFFASEQYF
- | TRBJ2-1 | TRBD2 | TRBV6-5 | TGTGCCAGCAGTTACTCGGGACTAGCGGGCCTCAATGAGCAGTTCTTT | CASSYSGLAGLNEQFF
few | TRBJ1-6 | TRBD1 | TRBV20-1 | TGCAGTGCGTCAGGACAGGGCGCCAATTCACCCCTCCACTTT | CSASGQGANSPLHF
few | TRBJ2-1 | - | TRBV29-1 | TGCAGCGTTGGCGGGCAGGGAAGGGGGATCTACAATGAGCAGTTCTTC | CSVGGQGRGIYNEQFF
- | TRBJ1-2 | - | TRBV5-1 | TGCGCCAGCAGCTCGTCACAGGGATTGGGCGGCTACACCTTC | CASSSSQGLGGYTF
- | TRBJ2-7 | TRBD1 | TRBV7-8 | TGTGCCAGCAGCTCCGAAAGGGGACAGGATCCCTACGAGCAGTACTTC | CASSSERGQDPYEQYF
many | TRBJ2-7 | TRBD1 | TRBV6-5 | TGTGCCAGCAGTTACGGGACAGGGTACGAGCAGTACTTC | CASSYGTGYEQYF
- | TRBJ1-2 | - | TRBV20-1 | TGCAGTGCTAGAGGGCAGTATGGCTACACCTTC | CSARGQYGYTF
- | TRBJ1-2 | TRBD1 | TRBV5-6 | TGTGCCAGCAGCTTCACCGGGACAGGACTGGCCTATGGCTACACCTTC | CASSFTGTGLAYGYTF
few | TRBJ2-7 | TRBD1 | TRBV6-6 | TGTGCCAGCAGCACCCCTGACCAGGGGGACGAGCAGTACTTC | CASSTPDQGDEQYF
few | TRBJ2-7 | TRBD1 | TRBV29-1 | TGCAGCGGCATCCTCCCGGGACAGGGGACATCCTACGAGCAGTACTTC | CSGILPGQGTSYEQYF
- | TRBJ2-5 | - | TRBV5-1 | TGCGCCAGTTTCATGGGGGGGCACACAGAGACCCAGTACTTC | CASFMGGHTETQYF
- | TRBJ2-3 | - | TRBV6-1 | TGTGCCAGCATTCTGCGGAGCACAGATACGCAGTATTTT | CASILRSTDTQYF
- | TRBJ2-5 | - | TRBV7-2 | TGTGCCAGCAGCCCAGCTAGTTGGGGTCTAGAGACCCAGTACTTC | CASSPASWGLETQYF
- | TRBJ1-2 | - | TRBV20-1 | TGCAGTGCCCGTGTTCTGACAGAAAACTATGGCTACACCTTC | CSARVLTENYGYTF
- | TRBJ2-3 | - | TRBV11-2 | TGTGCCAGCAGCTCCGTAGGGCCCACAGATACGCAGTATTTT | CASSSVGPTDTQYF
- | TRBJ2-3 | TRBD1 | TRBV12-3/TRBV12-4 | TGTGCCAGCGATAGGGGGCTCGGCACAGATACGCAGTATTTT | CASDRGLGTDTQYF
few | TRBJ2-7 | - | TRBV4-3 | TGCGCCAGCAGCCAAGCTCTAGGGCGATCCGGGACACCACGCTACGAGCAGTACTTC | CASSQALGRSGTPRYEQYF
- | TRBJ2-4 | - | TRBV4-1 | TGCGCCGGCAGCCAAGATTATAGTTCCTATGAGCAGTACTTC | CAGSQDYSSYEQYF
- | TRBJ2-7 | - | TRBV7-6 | TGTGCCAGCAGCTTAAATCAGGGGAATTCGAGGGAGCAGTACTTC | CASSLNQGNSREQYF
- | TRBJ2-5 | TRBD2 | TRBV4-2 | TGTGCCAGCAGCCAAGATCTCCCAGCTAGCGGGAGTACCGAGACCCAGTACTTC | CASSQDLPASGSTETQYF
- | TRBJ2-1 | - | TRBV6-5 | TGTGCCAGCAGTGACAGCCCAACCGGCAATGAGCAGTTCTTC | CASSDSPTGNEQFF
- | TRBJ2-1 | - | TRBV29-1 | TGCAGCGTTGATTATCGGGTGAGAAATGAGCAGTTCTTC | CSVDYRVRNEQFF
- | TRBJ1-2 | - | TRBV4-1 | TGCGCCAGCAGCCAAGGGCAGGGCCTGCGGGATGGCTACACCTTC | CASSQGQGLRDGYTF
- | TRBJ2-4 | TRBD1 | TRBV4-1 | TGCGCCAGCAGCCAACTCCGGGACAGGGGTTACATTCAGTACTTC | CASSQLRDRGYIQYF
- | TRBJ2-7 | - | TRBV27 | TGTGCCAGCTCCAAAGTGGGCGGGCGGGACTCCTACGAGCAGTACTTC | CASSKVGGRDSYEQYF